These 30 T cell receptor beta chains came from one sample sequenced in a study of cytomegalovirus exposure and HLA in healthy donors. This PCR relied on a set of 60 Vbeta primers and 13 Jbeta primers. Profiling relied on immunoSEQ multiplex PCR, and the TCRdb table lists in-frame clones only, not all of them. The table shows about 160,000 clones, with roughly four fifths occurring only once. Specimen: PBMCs. The receptors were sampled from a man aged 50 or older in good health and CMV-seropositive.

The gene calls are TRBV9 and TRBJ1-4; TRBD1 matches 9 bases. The CDR3 is 16 amino acids. CDR1 is SGDLS, CDR2 YYNGEE, per germline. The V segment lost 4 bases and the J segment 7 bases; nucleotides outside the gene matches: 11. The CDR3 loop reads CASSTGTGYLGEKLFF. CDR3 in DNA: TGTGCCAGCAGCACCGGGACAGGGTATCTAGGTGAAAAACTGTTTTTT.

The rearrangement links TRBV7-2 to TRBJ1-1, with 10 bases matching TRBD1. Germline CDR1 SGHTA, CDR2 FQGNSA. The CDR3 runs to 13 residues. Trimming cost V 6 bases and J 12 bases; bases outside gene matches: 10. The CDR3 DNA follows: TGTGCCAGCAGGGACTACGACAGGGGGCAGACTTTCTTT. It yields the protein CASRDYDRGQTFF.

V and J are TRBV28 and TRBJ2-5, with 12 bases that match TRBD2. The V gene end was trimmed by 5 bases and the J gene end by 6 bases; junction bases not matched to a gene: 1. The CDR3 contains 13 residues. The germline V gene encodes CDR1 MDHEN and CDR2 SYDVKM. The CDR3 bases are TGTGCCAGCAGTAGGACTAGCGGGAAGACCCAGTACTTC. Protein: CASSRTSGKTQYF.

V usage is TRBV6-6 and J usage is TRBJ2-5; maybe TRBD1 (5 bases). The CDR3 length is 15 residues. V was trimmed by 6 bases and J by 0 bases, leaving 14 bases between them. CDR1 is MNHNY and CDR2 is SVGAGI in the germline V gene (reference sequence). This CDR3 is CASRQDWGDQETQYF. CDR3 DNA sequence: TGTGCCAGCAGACAGGATTGGGGCGACCAAGAGACCCAGTACTTC.

This chain joins TRBV6-6 and TRBJ1-2, with D possibly being TRBD1 (5 bases). CDR3 length: 16 amino acids. V was pared by 4 bases and J by 1 base, with 16 bases between. Looked up from germline, CDR1 is MNHNY and CDR2 is SVGAGI (reference sequence). As DNA, the CDR3 is TGTGCCAGCAGTTCCGTAACAGGATTTTTTAACTATGGCTACACCTTC. As protein: CASSSVTGFFNYGYTF.

The V and J genes are TRBV14 and TRBJ2-7; 8 bases line up with TRBD2. This CDR3 is built from 16 residues. Trimming cost V 4 bases and J 7 bases; bases outside gene matches: 15. Germline values: CDR1 SGHDN, CDR2 FVKESK. CDR3 sequence (DNA): TGTGCCAGCAGCCCAGACGGGAGGGCTCGTTTGGGGGAGCAGTACTTC. Translating gives CASSPDGRARLGEQYF.

The V call is TRBV28, the J call TRBJ2-5; D not certain. V lost 5 bases and J lost 2, with 12 bases in between. The length of the CDR3 is 14 residues. CDR1 MDHEN and CDR2 SYDVKM come from the germline V gene. CDR3 in DNA: TGTGCCAGCAGTCAGAGGCAGAGACAAGAGACCCAGTACTTC. It is translated as CASSQRQRQETQYF.

The V and J genes are TRBV6-6 and TRBJ2-5; D call uncertain. TRBJ2-7 matches the DNA end more closely, so the J call is doubtful. The length of the CDR3 is 16 residues. CDR1 and CDR2 from the germline V gene are MNHNY and SVGAGI (reference sequence). CDR3 sequence reads: CASSYRTRPSHYEQYF. In DNA form, the CDR3 reads TGTGCCAGCAGTTACCGCACCCGACCGTCCCACTACGAGCAGTACTTC.

This chain links TRBV19 with TRBJ2-7; D may be TRBD2 (6 bases). This CDR3 has 13 residues. Germline loops: CDR1 LNHDA, CDR2 SQIVND (reference sequence). The V end was cut by 9 bases, the J end by 7 bases, with 19 bases between. CDR3 sequence: CASTGTPHVEQYF. The CDR3 region has the DNA TGTGCCAGCACCGGGACTCCTCATGTTGAGCAGTACTTC.

The chain employs TRBV28 and TRBJ2-7; D perhaps matches TRBD2 (6 bases). CDR3 length: 14 amino acids. Trimming took off 6 bases at V and 2 bases at J, with 14 bases between the two ends. Germline CDR1 MDHEN, CDR2 SYDVKM. In nucleotides, the CDR3 is TGTGCCAGCAGGGGTCGCGGGAACGCCTACGAGCAGTACTTC. It encodes CASRGRGNAYEQYF. Full variable domain (missing parts from reference TRBV28 and TRBJ2-7): DVKVTQSSRYLVKRTGEKVFLECVQDMDHENMFWYRQDPGLGLRLIYFSYDVKMKEKGDIPEGYSVSREKKERFSLILESASTNQTSMYLCASRGRGNAYEQYFGPGTRLTVT.

About this clone itself: The junction shows a germline mismatch at one end, possibly a read error. This sample includes further DNA sequences coding for the same CDR3. Here the CDR3 DNA reads TGCGCCAGCAGCTTAGGCTTTCGGGGTAGCAATCAGCCCCAGCATTTT. Translation gives CASSLGFRGSNQPQHF. The rearrangement uses TRBV13 and TRBJ1-5; D remains unclear. The CDR3 is 16 amino acids. The germline gives CDR1 PRHDT, CDR2 FYEKMQ (reference sequence).

The V call is TRBV7-9, the J call TRBJ1-5; D gene unclear. The CDR3 totals 13 residues. Germline CDR1 and CDR2: SEHNR and FQNEAQ (reference sequence). Trimming removed 2 bases at V and 3 bases at J, with 5 bases between. CDR3 amino acids: CASSLSVNQPQHF. The DNA of the CDR3 is TGTGCCAGCAGCTTAAGCGTCAATCAGCCCCAGCATTTT.

The rearrangement links TRBV6-1 to TRBJ1-4, with TRBD1 identical over 8 bases. This CDR3 spans 14 amino acids. J lost 3 bases, V lost 9 bases, and 6 bases had no gene match. Germline V gene data show CDR1 as MNHNS and CDR2 as SASEGT. CDR3 in DNA: TGTGCCAGTACAGGGGGTTGGCCTAATGAAAAACTGTTTTTT. Translation: CASTGGWPNEKLFF.

V usage is TRBV18 and J usage is TRBJ2-7; TRBD2 agrees at 11 bases. Unmatched junction bases numbered 5, after V lost 1 base and J lost 3 bases. This CDR3 contains 16 residues. Per germline, CDR1 KGHSH and CDR2 LQKENI. The chain's CDR3 is CASSPRGGTSGYEQYF. CDR3 sequence (DNA): TGTGCCAGCTCACCACGAGGGGGGACTAGCGGCTACGAGCAGTACTTC.

The chain is built from TRBV19 and TRBJ1-6; no definite D call. The germline V and J ends were trimmed by 6 bases and 5 bases, with 14 bases remaining between them. Germline assignment: CDR1 LNHDA and CDR2 SQIVND (reference sequence). This CDR3 comprises 15 residues. The CDR3 DNA reads TGTGCCAGTAGCACAACCCACGGGGATAATTCACCCCTCCACTTT. It translates to CASSTTHGDNSPLHF.

The chain carries TRBV6-6 and TRBJ2-4; tentative D call: TRBD2 (5 bases). Germline V CDR1 and CDR2: MNHNY, SVGAGI (reference sequence). The CDR3 length is 14 residues. The ends were cut back, 2 bases at V and 1 base at J, with 6 bases in the middle. CDR3 sequence reads: CASSYEGAKNIQYF. In nucleotides, the CDR3 is TGTGCCAGCAGTTACGAGGGCGCCAAAAACATTCAGTACTTC.

This chain joins TRBV2 and TRBJ2-7; D might be TRBD1 (6 bases). The CDR3 spans 15 residues. V was shortened by 8 bases and J by 5 bases, with 22 bases between the two germline ends. Germline loops: CDR1 SNHLY, CDR2 FYNNEI. CDR3 coding DNA: TGTGCCAGCGCTTATCGGGGCAGGGGAAGGAACGAGCAGTACTTC. Its protein product is CASAYRGRGRNEQYF.

The V and J genes are TRBV7-2 and TRBJ2-1; weak D call: TRBD2 (5 bases). Germline values: CDR1 SGHTA, CDR2 FQGNSA. Trimming cost V 1 base and J 0 bases, with 7 bases left between them. The CDR3 consists of 15 residues. The CDR3 protein is CASSLDGDSYNEQFF. The DNA of the CDR3 is TGTGCCAGCAGCTTAGACGGGGACTCCTACAATGAGCAGTTCTTC. The whole variable domain, filled in from reference TRBV7-2 and TRBJ2-1, reads GAGVSQSPSNKVTEKGKDVELRCDPISGHTALYWYRQSLGQGLEFLIYFQGNSAPDKSGLPSDRFSAERTGGSVSTLTIQRTQQEDSAVYLCASSLDGDSYNEQFFGPGTRLTVL.

The chain joins TRBV11-3 to TRBJ2-3; 8 nucleotides agree with TRBD1. V lost 5 bases, J lost 1 base, and 14 bases stayed unmatched. Germline V gene lookup returns CDR1 SGHNT and CDR2 YENEEA. The CDR3 spans 18 residues. The CDR3 loop is CASSEGQTGVSGTDTQYF. The DNA of the CDR3 is TGTGCCAGCAGCGAAGGACAGACAGGGGTATCGGGCACAGATACGCAGTATTTT.

The chain couples TRBV5-4 to TRBJ2-5; 7 positions agree with TRBD1. With V trimmed by 3 bases and J by 0 bases, 8 bases remained unmatched. The CDR3 runs to 16 residues. Germline CDR1 SGHNT, CDR2 YYREEE (reference sequence). CDR3 loop: CASSSRDSIYQETQYF. The CDR3 nucleotides read TGTGCCAGCAGCTCCCGGGACAGCATATACCAAGAGACCCAGTACTTC.

This clone was counted a single time. V and J are TRBV28 and TRBJ1-2, with 7 nucleotides matching TRBD1. Germline V gene lookup returns CDR1 MDHEN and CDR2 SYDVKM. This CDR3 has 16 residues. Germline trimming cut 5 bases from V and 3 bases from J; bases unmatched to any gene: 12. The DNA of the CDR3 is TGTGCCAGCAGTCCCCTCGTGATTGACAGGGACTATGGCTACACCTTC. Its translation is CASSPLVIDRDYGYTF.

This clone was detected once. The gene calls are TRBV28 and TRBJ2-5; D unresolved. Germline V CDR1 and CDR2: MDHEN, SYDVKM. This CDR3 is 12 amino acids long. Trimming removed 2 bases at V and 9 bases at J, with 10 bases between. In nucleotides, the CDR3 is TGTGCCAGCAGTTTAGATTTCGAGGCCCAGTACTTC. It specifies CASSLDFEAQYF.

The chain employs TRBV19 and TRBJ1-5, with D possibly TRBD1 on 5 matching bases. The germline V gene encodes CDR1 LNHDA and CDR2 SQIVND (reference sequence). Between the trimmed V and J ends, which lost 7 bases and 7 bases, there was a span of 14 bases. The CDR3 loop spans 13 amino acids. CDR3 sequence (DNA): TGTGCCAGTACCGCAGGGTTAGGGCAGCCCCAGCATTTT. This gives the protein CASTAGLGQPQHF. The whole variable domain, filled in from reference TRBV19 and TRBJ1-5, reads DGGITQSPKYLFRKEGQNVTLSCEQNLNHDAMYWYRQDPGQGLRLIYYSQIVNDFQKGDIAEGYSVSREKKESFPLTVTSAQKNPTAFYLCASTAGLGQPQHFGDGTRLSIL.

CDR3 in DNA: TGTGCCAGCAGCCCTGAGCGGAGCCAAGAGACCCAGTACTTC. This encodes CASSPERSQETQYF. This chain uses TRBV9 with TRBJ2-5, with a possible D match to TRBD2 (5 bases). V was cut by 4 bases and J by 1 base, with 11 bases left in between. Germline loops: CDR1 SGDLS, CDR2 YYNGEE. The CDR3 loop spans 14 amino acids. Using reference TRBV9 and TRBJ2-5 for the parts outside the CDR3, the full variable domain is DSGVTQTPKHLITATGQRVTLRCSPRSGDLSVYWYQQSLDQGLQFLIQYYNGEERAKGNILERFSAQQFPDLHSELNLSSLELGDSALYFCASSPERSQETQYFGPGTRLLVL.

This chain uses TRBV20-1 with TRBJ1-5; D is ambiguous. The CDR3 consists of 11 residues. V lost 3 bases, J lost 6 bases, and 6 bases lay in between. Germline loops: CDR1 DFQATT, CDR2 SNEGSKA (reference sequence). CDR3 bases: TGCAGTGCTAGGGCGGGTCAGCCCCAGCATTTT. Protein: CSARAGQPQHF.

This clone is a singleton in its sample. J is TRBJ2-7 and V is TRBV5-1; 10 nucleotides match TRBD2. The CDR3 loop spans 14 amino acids. Germline assignment: CDR1 SGHRS and CDR2 YFSETQ. Unmatched junction bases numbered 4, after V lost 4 bases and J lost 3 bases. The CDR3 sequence: CASSLLAGDYEQYF. In DNA, the CDR3 is TGCGCCAGCAGCCTCCTAGCGGGAGACTACGAGCAGTACTTC.

The V and J genes are TRBV28 and TRBJ1-4; no firm D call. The V and J ends lost 8 bases and 4 bases respectively, with 17 bases between them. CDR1 is MDHEN and CDR2 is SYDVKM in the germline V gene. This CDR3 is built from 15 residues. This CDR3 is CASALGSAGNEKLFF. In DNA, the CDR3 is TGTGCCAGCGCCTTGGGTTCGGCGGGTAATGAAAAACTGTTTTTT.

This rearrangement joins TRBV9 to TRBJ2-2; weak D call: TRBD2 (6 bases). With 0 bases removed from V and 5 bases from J, the gap between germline ends came to 14 bases. The V gene's germline CDR1 is SGDLS and CDR2 YYNGEE. The CDR3 extends over 16 amino acids. The CDR3: CASSVEGAGGTGELFF. The CDR3 bases are TGTGCCAGCAGCGTAGAGGGCGCCGGAGGGACCGGGGAGCTGTTTTTT.

The chain links TRBV19 to TRBJ2-7, with TRBD2 identical over 11 bases. Germline V gene sequence: CDR1 LNHDA, CDR2 SQIVND (reference sequence). The V and J ends lost 1 base and 6 bases, in that order; junction bases with no gene match: 8. The CDR3 runs to 16 residues. CDR3 DNA sequence: TGTGCCAGTAGTATAGGTTTAGCGGGAGGGCCCTTCGAGCAGTACTTC. It yields the protein CASSIGLAGGPFEQYF.

The genes are TRBV29-1 and TRBJ2-7; TRBD2 agrees at 11 bases. CDR3 size: 15 residues. The V gene end was trimmed by 6 bases and the J gene end by 4 bases; junction bases not matched to a gene: 11. Germline CDR1 is SQVTM and CDR2 is ANQGSEA. The CDR3 DNA reads TGCAGCGTCCGTCCCGGGACTAGCGGTTCTTACGAGCAGTACTTC. Encoded protein: CSVRPGTSGSYEQYF.